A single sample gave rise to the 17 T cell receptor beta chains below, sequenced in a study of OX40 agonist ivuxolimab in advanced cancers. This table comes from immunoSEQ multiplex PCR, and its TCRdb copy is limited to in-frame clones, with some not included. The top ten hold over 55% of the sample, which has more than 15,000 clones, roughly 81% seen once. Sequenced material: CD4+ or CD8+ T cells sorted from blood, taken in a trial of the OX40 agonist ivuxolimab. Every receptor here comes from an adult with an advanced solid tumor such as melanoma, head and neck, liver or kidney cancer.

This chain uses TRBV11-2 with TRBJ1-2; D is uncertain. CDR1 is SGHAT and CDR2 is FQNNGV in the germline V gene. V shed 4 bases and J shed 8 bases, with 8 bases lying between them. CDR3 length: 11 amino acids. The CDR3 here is CASSSMRGYTF. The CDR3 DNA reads TGTGCCAGCAGCTCCATGCGAGGCTACACCTTC.

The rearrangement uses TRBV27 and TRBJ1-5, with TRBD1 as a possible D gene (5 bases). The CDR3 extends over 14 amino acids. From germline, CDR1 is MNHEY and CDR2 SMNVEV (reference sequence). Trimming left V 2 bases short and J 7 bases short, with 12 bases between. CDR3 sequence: CASSLRGTRQPQHF. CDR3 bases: TGTGCCAGCAGTTTACGGGGGACTCGGCAGCCCCAGCATTTT.

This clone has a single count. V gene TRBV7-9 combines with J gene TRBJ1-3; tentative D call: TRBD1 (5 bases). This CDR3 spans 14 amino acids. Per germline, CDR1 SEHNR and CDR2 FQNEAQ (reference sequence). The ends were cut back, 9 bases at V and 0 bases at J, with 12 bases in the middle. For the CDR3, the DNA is TGTGCCAGTACTTGGGGGATCTCTGGAAACACCATATATTTT. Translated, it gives CASTWGISGNTIYF.

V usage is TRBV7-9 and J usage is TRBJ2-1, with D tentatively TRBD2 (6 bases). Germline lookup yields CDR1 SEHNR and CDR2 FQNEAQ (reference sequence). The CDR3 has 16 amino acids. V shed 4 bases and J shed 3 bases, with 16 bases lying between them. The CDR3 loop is CASSSSPTSLYNEQFF. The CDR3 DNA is TGTGCCAGCAGCTCCTCACCCACTAGCCTCTACAATGAGCAGTTCTTC.

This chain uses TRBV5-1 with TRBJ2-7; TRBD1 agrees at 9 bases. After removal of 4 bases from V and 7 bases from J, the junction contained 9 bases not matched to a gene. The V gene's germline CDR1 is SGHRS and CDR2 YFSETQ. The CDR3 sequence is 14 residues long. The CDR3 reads CASSPGQGGDEQYF. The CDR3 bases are TGCGCCAGCAGCCCGGGACAGGGCGGCGATGAGCAGTACTTC.

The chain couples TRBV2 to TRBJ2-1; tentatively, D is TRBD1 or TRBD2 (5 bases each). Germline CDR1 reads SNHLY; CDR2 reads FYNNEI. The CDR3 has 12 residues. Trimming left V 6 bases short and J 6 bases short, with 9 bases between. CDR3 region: CASRTRGNEQFF. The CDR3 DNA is TGTGCCAGCAGAACTAGGGGCAATGAGCAGTTCTTC. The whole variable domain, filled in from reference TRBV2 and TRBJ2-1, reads EPEVTQTPSHQVTQMGQEVILRCVPISNHLYFYWYRQILGQKVEFLVSFYNNEISEKSEIFDDQFSVERPDGSNFTLKIRSTKLEDSAMYFCASRTRGNEQFFGPGTRLTVL.

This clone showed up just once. As DNA, the CDR3 is TGTGCCAGCAGCGCTGCGGGTAATGGCTACACCTTC. Translated, it gives CASSAAGNGYTF. This sequence joins TRBV9 and TRBJ1-2; no clear D gene. CDR1 is SGDLS, CDR2 YYNGEE, per germline. The length of the CDR3 is 12 residues. Trimming took off 3 bases at V and 6 bases at J, with 9 bases between the two ends.

The CDR3 loop is CASSIAANTEAFF. CDR3 sequence (DNA): TGTGCCAGTAGTATAGCAGCGAACACTGAAGCTTTCTTT. This rearrangement joins TRBV19 to TRBJ1-1, with unresolved D. The CDR3 has 13 amino acids. V was shortened by 1 base and J by 1 base, with 4 bases between the two germline ends. Looked up from germline, CDR1 is LNHDA and CDR2 is SQIVND (reference sequence).

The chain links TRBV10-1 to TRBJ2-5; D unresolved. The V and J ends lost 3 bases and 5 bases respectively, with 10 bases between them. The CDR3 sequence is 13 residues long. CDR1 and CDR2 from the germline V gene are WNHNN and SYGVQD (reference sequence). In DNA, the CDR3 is TGCGCCAGCAGTGATGGGCATGACGAGACCCAGTACTTC. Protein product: CASSDGHDETQYF.

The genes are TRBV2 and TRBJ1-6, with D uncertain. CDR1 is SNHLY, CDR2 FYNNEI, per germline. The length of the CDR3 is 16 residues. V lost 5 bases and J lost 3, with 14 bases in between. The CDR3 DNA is TGTGCCAGCAGTCCAACCGATAGAAACTATAATTCACCCCTCCACTTT. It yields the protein CASSPTDRNYNSPLHF.

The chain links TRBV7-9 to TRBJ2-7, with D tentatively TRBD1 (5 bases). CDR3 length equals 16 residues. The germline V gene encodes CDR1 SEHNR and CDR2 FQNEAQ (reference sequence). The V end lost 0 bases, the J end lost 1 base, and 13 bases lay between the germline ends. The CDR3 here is CASSLASSGFSYEQYF. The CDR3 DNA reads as TGTGCCAGCAGCTTAGCATCGTCAGGGTTTTCCTACGAGCAGTACTTC.

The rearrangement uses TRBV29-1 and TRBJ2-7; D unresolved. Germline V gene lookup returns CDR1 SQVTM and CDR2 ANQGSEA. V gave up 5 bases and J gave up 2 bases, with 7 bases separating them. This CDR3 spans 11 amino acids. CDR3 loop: CSVSLTYEQYF. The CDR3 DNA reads TGCAGCGTTTCCCTTACCTACGAGCAGTACTTC.

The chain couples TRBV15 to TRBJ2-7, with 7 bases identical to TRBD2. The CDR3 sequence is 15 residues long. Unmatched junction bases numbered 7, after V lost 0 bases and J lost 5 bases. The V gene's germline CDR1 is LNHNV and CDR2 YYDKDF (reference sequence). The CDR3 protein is CATSRDAGTTNEQYF. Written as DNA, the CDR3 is TGTGCCACCAGCAGAGATGCCGGGACTACCAACGAGCAGTACTTC.

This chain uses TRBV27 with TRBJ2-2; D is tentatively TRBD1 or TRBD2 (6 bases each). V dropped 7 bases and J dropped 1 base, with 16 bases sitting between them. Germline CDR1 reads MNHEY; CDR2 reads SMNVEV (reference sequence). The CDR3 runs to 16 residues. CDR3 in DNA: TGTGCCAGCATCCCAACTGGGGGGCTGAACACCGGGGAGCTGTTTTTT. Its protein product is CASIPTGGLNTGELFF.

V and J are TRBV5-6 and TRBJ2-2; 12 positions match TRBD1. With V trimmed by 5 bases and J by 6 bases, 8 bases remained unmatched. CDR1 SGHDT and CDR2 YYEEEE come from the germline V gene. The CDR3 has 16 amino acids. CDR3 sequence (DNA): TGTGCCAGCAGTTTGATGGGACAGGGGGCCGCCGGGGAGCTGTTTTTT. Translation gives CASSLMGQGAAGELFF.

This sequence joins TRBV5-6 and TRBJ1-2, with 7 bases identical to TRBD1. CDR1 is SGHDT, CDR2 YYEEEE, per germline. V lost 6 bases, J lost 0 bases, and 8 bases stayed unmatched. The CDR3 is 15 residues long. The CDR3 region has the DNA TGTGCCAGCACCGGGACAGATGTTACTAACTATGGCTACACCTTC. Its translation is CASTGTDVTNYGYTF.

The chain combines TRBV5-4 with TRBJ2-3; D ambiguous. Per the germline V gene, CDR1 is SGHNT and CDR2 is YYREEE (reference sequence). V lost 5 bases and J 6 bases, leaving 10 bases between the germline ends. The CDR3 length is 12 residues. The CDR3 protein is CASRLMGDTQYF. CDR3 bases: TGTGCCAGCAGACTGATGGGGGATACGCAGTATTTT.